One sample yielded the 17 T cell receptor beta chains listed below, sequenced in a study of breast tumors, draining lymph nodes, adjacent tissues. TCRdb re-analysed the multiplex PCR reads in MiXCR, keeping a single row per CDR3 protein. The table records 200,000 to 250,000 distinct CDR3 sequences, less than 45% of them present only once. Breast cancer patients provided tissue from their axillary draining lymph nodes. Input material: axillary lymph node tissue. Source of these receptors: a female donor with breast cancer. Some clones in this sample may be carry-over from other donors' samples.

The rearrangement joins TRBV20-1 to TRBJ1-3; D ambiguous. Germline values: CDR1 DFQATT, CDR2 SNEGSKA (reference sequence). The CDR3 has 13 amino acids. The V end was cut by 6 bases, the J end by 0 bases, with 9 bases between. CDR3 residues: CSAVGDSGNTIYF. The DNA for the CDR3 is TGCAGTGCAGTGGGTGACTCTGGAAACACCATATATTTT.

The sample holds many counts of this clonotype. The chain joins TRBV5-1 to TRBJ2-2; a possible D gene is TRBD2 (5 bases). Germline V lookup: CDR1 SGHRS, CDR2 YFSETQ. Between the trimmed V and J ends, which lost 4 bases and 0 bases, there was a span of 10 bases. This CDR3 has 15 residues. The CDR3 DNA reads TGCGCCAGCAGCGGTAGCGTGGCGAACACCGGGGAGCTGTTTTTT. This codes for CASSGSVANTGELFF.

The rearrangement joins TRBV5-4 to TRBJ2-1; 15 bases line up with TRBD2. Losses at the gene ends were 6 bases for V and 0 bases for J; bases not matched to a gene: 7. CDR1 is SGHNT and CDR2 is YYREEE in the germline V gene (reference sequence). The CDR3 totals 18 residues. The CDR3 DNA follows: TGTGCCAGCACCCCGGGACTAGCGGGAGGAAGCTCCTACAATGAGCAGTTCTTC. Amino acids: CASTPGLAGGSSYNEQFF.

The chain combines TRBV9 with TRBJ1-5; D is ambiguous. The length of the CDR3 is 14 residues. Trimming removed 4 bases at V and 5 bases at J, with 13 bases between. Per germline, CDR1 SGDLS and CDR2 YYNGEE. In nucleotides, the CDR3 is TGTGCCAGCAGCTCACCTGGAAAGGATCAGCCCCAGCATTTT. Translation gives CASSSPGKDQPQHF.

This sequence joins TRBV6-2 or TRBV6-3 and TRBJ2-7, with 10 bases identical to TRBD2. The junction had 8 bases not matched to a gene; V was cut back by 5 bases and J by 7 bases. This CDR3 has 14 residues. Germline-derived CDR1 and CDR2 are MNHEY and SVGEGT. The CDR3 region is CASSPLAGVWEQYF. The CDR3 DNA follows: TGTGCCAGCAGTCCGCTAGCGGGAGTCTGGGAGCAGTACTTC.

About this clonotype itself: Since a much larger clone is just one base distant, this may be a read error. V is TRBV11-1 and J is TRBJ2-7, with a possible D match to TRBD2 (6 bases). Per germline, CDR1 SGHAT and CDR2 FQDESV (reference sequence). V dropped 4 bases and J dropped 9 bases, with 22 bases sitting between them. This CDR3 contains 15 residues. The chain's CDR3 is CASSSRGTISHGQYF. The CDR3 bases are TGTGCCAGCAGCTCCCGGGGGACCATTAGCCACGGGCAGTACTTC.

There are many counts of this clonotype. This sequence joins TRBV20-1 and TRBJ1-2, with D perhaps TRBD1 (6 bases). V shed 5 bases and J shed 3 bases, with 10 bases lying between them. The CDR3 consists of 12 residues. Germline V lookup: CDR1 DFQATT, CDR2 SNEGSKA (reference sequence). The DNA for the CDR3 is TGCAGTGCTGAGGACAGAGACTATGGCTACACCTTC. Translation: CSAEDRDYGYTF.

This clonotype was picked up a small number of times. This may come from a read error, since a much larger clone is one base off. The genes are TRBV7-9 and TRBJ2-7; 12 bases line up with TRBD2. From germline, CDR1 is SEHNR and CDR2 FQNEAQ (reference sequence). This CDR3 region has 17 residues. CDR3 DNA sequence: TGTGCCAACAGCCCGCGACTAGCGGGAGAAACCCACTACGAGCAGTACTTC. Its protein is CANSPRLAGETHYEQYF.

CDR3 nucleotide sequence: TGTGCCAGCAGCCCCAAGGGAAATGAGCAGTTCTTC. This translates into CASSPKGNEQFF. This chain uses TRBV9 with TRBJ2-1; D not resolved. Germline CDR1 SGDLS, CDR2 YYNGEE. The CDR3 extends over 12 amino acids. Trimming removed 4 bases from V and 7 bases from J, with 9 bases in between. Full variable domain (missing parts from reference TRBV9 and TRBJ2-1): DSGVTQTPKHLITATGQRVTLRCSPRSGDLSVYWYQQSLDQGLQFLIQYYNGEERAKGNILERFSAQQFPDLHSELNLSSLELGDSALYFCASSPKGNEQFFGPGTRLTVL.

This clonotype appeared once. V and J are TRBV29-1 and TRBJ2-5; possibly TRBD1 or TRBD2 for D (5 bases each). Trimming removed 4 bases from V and 7 bases from J, with 16 bases in between. The length of the CDR3 is 13 residues. From germline, CDR1 is SQVTM and CDR2 ANQGSEA. CDR3 sequence reads: CSVGRDRQGTQYF. CDR3 in DNA: TGCAGCGTTGGCCGGGACCGCCAGGGGACCCAGTACTTC.

This clonotype has at least ten counts. The chain links TRBV6-1 to TRBJ2-6; 7 positions agree with TRBD1. V dropped 10 bases and J dropped 0; count of bases not matched to a gene: 3. The CDR3 is made up of 14 amino acids. Germline lookup yields CDR1 MNHNS and CDR2 SASEGT. The CDR3 DNA is TGTGCCACAGGGGGTATCTCTGGGGCCAACGTCCTGACTTTC. This encodes CATGGISGANVLTF.

At least ten counts were recorded for this clonotype. This chain links TRBV15 with TRBJ2-7, with a weak D call TRBD2 (6 bases). Germline V CDR1 and CDR2: LNHNV, YYDKDF (reference sequence). Trimming cost V 1 base and J 4 bases, with 8 bases left between them. This CDR3 region has 13 residues. The CDR3 loop is CATSRGREYEQYF. CDR3 DNA sequence: TGTGCCACCAGCAGAGGACGGGAGTACGAGCAGTACTTC. The whole variable domain, filled in from reference TRBV15 and TRBJ2-7, reads DAMVIQNPRYQVTQFGKPVTLSCSQTLNHNVMYWYQQKSSQAPKLLFHYYDKDFNNEADTPDNFQSRRPNTSFCFLDIRSPGLGDTAMYLCATSRGREYEQYFGPGTRLTVT.

The chain joins TRBV7-3 to TRBJ2-2, with a possible D match to TRBD1 (5 bases). This CDR3 region has 15 residues. V was shortened by 3 bases and J by 7 bases, with 15 bases between the two germline ends. The germline CDR1 and CDR2 sequences are SGHTA and FQGTGA. This CDR3 is CASSFTTVQGGELFF. CDR3 in DNA: TGTGCCAGCAGCTTTACGACAGTTCAAGGCGGGGAGCTGTTTTTT. Combining the CDR3 with reference TRBV7-3 and TRBJ2-2 gives the whole variable domain GAGVSQTPSNKVTEKGKYVELRCDPISGHTALYWYRQSLGQGPEFLIYFQGTGAADDSGLPNDRFFAVRPEGSVSTLKIQRTERGDSAVYLCASSFTTVQGGELFFGEGSRLTVL.

This clonotype appeared many times. V gene TRBV20-1 combines with J gene TRBJ2-1; TRBD2 matches at 10 bases. The junction had 10 bases not matched to a gene; V was cut back by 6 bases and J by 8 bases. This CDR3 is built from 14 residues. CDR1 and CDR2 (germline): DFQATT, SNEGSKA (reference sequence). The CDR3 nucleotides are TGCAGTGCCCCTCCAGCGGGGGGGCCCGATGAGCAGTTCTTC. The encoded protein is CSAPPAGGPDEQFF.

This clonotype occurred a few times. The junction shows a germline mismatch at one end, possibly a read error. The chain links TRBV6-5 to TRBJ2-7, with a tentative D call TRBD2 (5 bases). The CDR3 loop spans 15 amino acids. Germline V gives CDR1 MNHEY, CDR2 SVGAGI. The chain's CDR3 is CASSHSRAANYEQYF. The CDR3 region has the DNA TGTGCCAGCAGTCACTCGCGAGCGGCAAACTACGAGCAGTACTTC.

The sample holds many counts of this clonotype. The gene calls are TRBV4-2 and TRBJ2-7; D is possibly TRBD2 (6 bases). Germline V gene sequence: CDR1 LGHNA, CDR2 YNFKEQ. The CDR3 loop spans 16 amino acids. Trimming took off 4 bases at V and 0 bases at J, with 16 bases between the two ends. The CDR3 protein is CASSLTGTSSSYEQYF. The CDR3 nucleotides read TGTGCCAGCAGCCTCACCGGGACTTCGAGCTCCTACGAGCAGTACTTC.

Points on this clonotype: Sequence at one end of the junction differs from germline and may be a read error. The chain joins TRBV9 to TRBJ2-7, with 8 positions matching TRBD2. The CDR3 has 15 residues. CDR1 is SGDLS and CDR2 is YYNGEE in the germline V gene. The CDR3 loop is CASSATGGSEYGQYF. As DNA, the CDR3 is TGTGCCAGCAGCGCGACGGGAGGGTCGGAGTACGGGCAGTACTTC.